This T cell receptor (beta chain) was recovered during a study of control samples from healthy donors and cancer patients. With 5 bases removed from V and 4 bases from J, the gap between germline ends came to 20 bases. This CDR3 spans 16 amino acids. Germline CDR1 reads LGHDT; CDR2 reads YNNKEL (reference sequence). Sequencing used immunoSEQ multiplex PCR; TCRdb keeps in-frame clones, though not all of them. The table records about 70,000 clones, approximately 94% of them present only once. The table lists this clone with a few counts. This receptor was taken from a woman in her 30s in good health. The chain recombines TRBV3-1 (or the pseudogene TRBV3-2) with TRBJ1-2, with D uncertain. The sequenced sample was blood. CDR3: CASSDLPSTWSYGYTF. DNA of the CDR3: TGTGCCAGCAGCGACCTCCCCTCAACCTGGAGCTATGGCTACACCTTC.